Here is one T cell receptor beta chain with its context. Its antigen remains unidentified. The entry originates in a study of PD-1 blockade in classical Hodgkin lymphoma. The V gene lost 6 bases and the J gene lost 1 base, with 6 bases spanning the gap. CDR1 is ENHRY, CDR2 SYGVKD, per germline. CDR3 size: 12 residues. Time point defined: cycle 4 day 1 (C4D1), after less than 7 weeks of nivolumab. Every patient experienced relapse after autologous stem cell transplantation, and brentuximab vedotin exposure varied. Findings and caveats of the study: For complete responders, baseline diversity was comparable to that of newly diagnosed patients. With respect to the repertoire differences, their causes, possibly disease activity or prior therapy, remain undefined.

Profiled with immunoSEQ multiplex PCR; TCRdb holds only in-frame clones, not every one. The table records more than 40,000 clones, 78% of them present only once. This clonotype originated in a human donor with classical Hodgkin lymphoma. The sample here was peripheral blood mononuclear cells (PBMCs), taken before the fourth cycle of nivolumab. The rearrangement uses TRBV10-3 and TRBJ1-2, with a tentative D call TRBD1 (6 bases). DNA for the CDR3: TGTGCCATCAGGGACAGTAACTATGGCTACACCTTC. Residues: CAIRDSNYGYTF.